The 25 T cell receptor beta chains below were found in one sample sequenced in a study of early T cells in non-severe SARS-CoV-2 infection (dated by TCRdb to the early 2020s). The library was made by 5' RACE. This sample was sequenced with a NextSeq 500. Through fastp at Q25 and MiXCR, TCRdb rebuilt clones from the public reads, retaining in-frame beta chains. Under each unique CDR3 protein, matching rows form one entry showing the most common genes and DNA. The sample table contains 35,000 to 45,000 distinct CDR3 sequences; only one count was recorded for approximately 8.9% of them. Around 12% of the sample rests with the top ten. Material: whole blood. The receptor set was obtained from an adult who was a healthcare worker with PCR-confirmed SARS-CoV-2 infection or an uninfected control (not recorded which).

The genes are TRBV2 and TRBJ2-5; 7 nucleotides align to TRBD1. CDR1 and CDR2 (germline): SNHLY, FYNNEI. The CDR3 sequence is 15 residues long. V lost 9 bases, J lost 3 bases, and 13 bases stayed unmatched. The CDR3 nucleotides read TGTGCCAGATCACACGGACAGGCCTCTAAAGAGACCCAGTACTTC. This translates into CARSHGQASKETQYF.

This clonotype was seen only a few times. The V call is TRBV27, the J call TRBJ2-7; 7 nucleotides agree with TRBD2. CDR1 and CDR2 (germline): MNHEY, SMNVEV (reference sequence). CDR3 length: 13 residues. V was clipped by 3 bases and J by 3 bases; unmatched bases: 2. CDR3 nucleotides: TGTGCCAGCAGTTTCTCTAGCGGCTACGAGCAGTACTTC. Protein: CASSFSSGYEQYF.

This clonotype has at least ten counts. The J gene is TRBJ1-1, the V gene TRBV20-1; 7 bases fit TRBD1. V shed 4 bases, J shed 5 bases, and the junction held 7 bases outside the gene matches. The CDR3 spans 13 residues. From germline, CDR1 is DFQATT and CDR2 SNEGSKA (reference sequence). CDR3 sequence reads: CSATKRRGTEAFF. CDR3 DNA sequence: TGCAGTGCTACGAAACGCAGGGGGACTGAAGCTTTCTTT.

The rearrangement links TRBV12-3 or TRBV12-4 to TRBJ1-2, with TRBD1 matching over 8 bases. The CDR3 sequence is 14 residues long. With V trimmed by 6 bases and J by 4 bases, 7 bases remained unmatched. The CDR3: CASRKTGELYGYTF. As DNA, the CDR3 is TGTGCCAGCAGAAAGACAGGGGAACTCTATGGCTACACCTTC.

This clonotype was seen only a few times. The chain employs TRBV11-3 and TRBJ2-2; D is ambiguous. V was clipped by 3 bases and J by 7 bases, with 9 bases between them. The CDR3 has 13 residues. CDR1 is SGHNT, CDR2 YENEEA, per germline. The CDR3 spells CASSLTFVGELFF. The CDR3 nucleotides read TGTGCCAGCAGCTTGACCTTCGTCGGGGAGCTGTTTTTT.

Many counts were recorded for this clonotype. This chain joins TRBV30 and TRBJ1-2; D possibly corresponds to TRBD1 (5 bases). From germline, CDR1 is GTSNPN and CDR2 SVGIG (reference sequence). This CDR3 is 11 amino acids long. The ends were cut back, 4 bases at V and 8 bases at J, with 11 bases in the middle. The CDR3 DNA sequence: TGTGCCTGGAAGGTACGGGGCGGCTACACCTTC. It translates to CAWKVRGGYTF.

Ten or more counts support this clonotype. The chain employs TRBV4-3 and TRBJ2-7, with D perhaps matching TRBD1 (5 bases). CDR3 length: 15 residues. Germline CDR1 reads LGHNA; CDR2 reads YSLEER. Trimming left V 0 bases short and J 0 bases short, with 9 bases between. CDR3 nucleotides: TGCGCCAGCAGCCAAGATCTAACAGGCTCCTACGAGCAGTACTTC. It translates to CASSQDLTGSYEQYF.

This clonotype was observed many times. This chain uses TRBV29-1 with TRBJ2-3, with 8 bases identical to TRBD1. Looked up from germline, CDR1 is SQVTM and CDR2 is ANQGSEA. The CDR3 consists of 16 residues. With V trimmed by 1 base and J by 1 base, 7 bases remained unmatched. CDR3: CSVEGFQDRGTDTQYF. Here the CDR3 DNA reads TGCAGCGTTGAAGGGTTCCAGGACAGGGGCACAGATACGCAGTATTTT.

The chain combines TRBV4-3 with TRBJ1-6; D gene uncertain. Trimming removed 4 bases from V and 4 bases from J, with 8 bases in between. CDR3 length: 14 amino acids. CDR1 is LGHNA, CDR2 YSLEER, per germline. Here the CDR3 DNA reads TGCGCCAGCAGCCCACGGGAGTATAATTCACCCCTCCACTTT. It codes for CASSPREYNSPLHF.

The sample holds a few counts of this clonotype. V usage is TRBV7-2 and J usage is TRBJ2-5; either TRBD1 or TRBD2 may fit D (5 bases each). Trimming stripped 5 bases from V and 7 bases from J, with 23 bases between. Germline values: CDR1 SGHTA, CDR2 FQGNSA. The CDR3 runs 16 residues. CDR3: CASSPDAGTEMGTQYF. The CDR3 nucleotides read TGTGCCAGCAGCCCCGATGCCGGGACGGAGATGGGGACCCAGTACTTC.

This clonotype came up many times. The chain links TRBV28 to TRBJ2-2; tentative D call: TRBD1 (6 bases). V lost 6 bases and J 1 base, leaving 15 bases between the germline ends. The germline V gene encodes CDR1 MDHEN and CDR2 SYDVKM. This CDR3 has 16 amino acids. The CDR3 DNA is TGTGCCAGCAGCTCCCCCGGGACAAGGAACACCGGGGAGCTGTTTTTT. This codes for CASSSPGTRNTGELFF.

This clonotype was picked up many times. The rearrangement joins TRBV12-3 or TRBV12-4 to TRBJ2-5, with D maybe TRBD1 (5 bases). This CDR3 region has 17 residues. Deletions cut 2 bases from V and 0 bases from J, with 16 bases between. In nucleotides, the CDR3 is TGTGCCAGCAGTTTAAAGTCCGTGGGGCGGTACCAAGAGACCCAGTACTTC. It yields the protein CASSLKSVGRYQETQYF.

The V call is TRBV2, the J call TRBJ1-5; 8 bases line up with TRBD1. J was trimmed by 7 bases and V by 4 bases; bases with no gene match: 3. The CDR3 covers 13 residues. The V gene's germline CDR1 is SNHLY and CDR2 FYNNEI. The CDR3 DNA reads as TGTGCCAGCAGTGGGACAGGGTGGCAGCCCCAGCATTTT. This sequence encodes CASSGTGWQPQHF.

This clonotype was seen at least ten times. V and J are TRBV12-5 and TRBJ1-1, with D perhaps TRBD1 (6 bases). Looked up from germline, CDR1 is LGHNT and CDR2 is FRNRAP. The CDR3 loop spans 16 amino acids. With 0 bases removed from V and 1 base from J, the gap between germline ends came to 12 bases. Here the CDR3 reads CASGLVGGLGNTEAFF. In DNA form, the CDR3 reads TGTGCTAGTGGTTTGGTCGGGGGGCTCGGGAACACTGAAGCTTTCTTT. Variable domain in full (rest from reference TRBV12-5 and TRBJ1-1): DARVTQTPRHKVTEMGQEVTMRCQPILGHNTVFWYRQTMMQGLELLAYFRNRAPLDDSGMPKDRFSAEMPDATLATLKIQPSEPRDSAVYFCASGLVGGLGNTEAFFGQGTRLTVV.

This chain connects TRBV29-1 to TRBJ2-3, with a tentative D call TRBD1 (6 bases). Germline CDR1 SQVTM, CDR2 ANQGSEA. The CDR3 runs 14 residues. The V gene lost 1 base and the J gene lost 2 bases, with 10 bases spanning the gap. The CDR3 sequence is CSVEGQGITDTQYF. The CDR3 nucleotides read TGCAGCGTTGAAGGTCAGGGGATCACAGATACGCAGTATTTT.

The chain uses TRBV6-6 and TRBJ1-5; 8 nucleotides line up with TRBD1. V dropped 5 bases and J dropped 2; count of bases not matched to a gene: 11. This CDR3 spans 17 amino acids. The germline V gene has CDR1 MNHNY and CDR2 SVGAGI (reference sequence). The CDR3 DNA follows: TGTGCCAGCAGTGCCCGCGCACAGGGGGGTGGCAATCAGCCCCAGCATTTT. Translating it yields CASSARAQGGGNQPQHF.

The chain couples TRBV29-1 to TRBJ2-1; D call uncertain. Germline CDR1 and CDR2: SQVTM and ANQGSEA. CDR3 size: 11 residues. CDR3 residues: CNPLTYNEQFF. CDR3 coding DNA: TGCAACCCTTTAACCTACAATGAGCAGTTCTTC.

A few counts support this clonotype. The chain has TRBV28 and TRBJ1-1, with 12 bases aligning to TRBD1. Germline V lookup: CDR1 MDHEN, CDR2 SYDVKM. J lost 3 bases, V lost 5 bases, and 7 bases had no gene match. The CDR3 length is 16 residues. The CDR3 DNA reads as TGTGCCAGCAGTAACCCGGGACAGGGGGCGGACACTGAAGCTTTCTTT. Protein sequence: CASSNPGQGADTEAFF. Full variable domain (missing parts from reference TRBV28 and TRBJ1-1): DVKVTQSSRYLVKRTGEKVFLECVQDMDHENMFWYRQDPGLGLRLIYFSYDVKMKEKGDIPEGYSVSREKKERFSLILESASTNQTSMYLCASSNPGQGADTEAFFGQGTRLTVV.

The V call is TRBV12-3 or TRBV12-4, the J call TRBJ2-7; D is ambiguous. The V and J ends lost 1 base and 3 bases respectively, with 4 bases between them. The CDR3 is 12 amino acids. The CDR3 DNA reads TGTGCCAGCAGTTTAGGCAGCTACGAGCAGTACTTC. Translation gives CASSLGSYEQYF.

There are many counts of this clonotype. J is TRBJ1-1 and V is TRBV29-1; D not certain. This CDR3 has 12 amino acids. The germline V and J ends were trimmed by 3 bases and 1 base, with 6 bases remaining between them. Germline V gene lookup returns CDR1 SQVTM and CDR2 ANQGSEA. The CDR3 DNA follows: TGCAGCGTTGAGAAGTCGAACACTGAAGCTTTCTTT. Encoded protein: CSVEKSNTEAFF.

This rearrangement joins TRBV19 to TRBJ2-5; D is ambiguous. The CDR3 is 13 amino acids. Germline loops: CDR1 LNHDA, CDR2 SQIVND (reference sequence). V shed 4 bases and J shed 3 bases, with 9 bases lying between them. CDR3 sequence: CASSTVREETQYF. The DNA for the CDR3 is TGTGCCAGTAGTACGGTGCGAGAAGAGACCCAGTACTTC.

This clonotype came up a few times. The V and J genes are TRBV5-4 and TRBJ1-2; unclear D gene. Trimming left V 0 bases short and J 5 bases short, with 11 bases between. Germline V CDR1 and CDR2: SGHNT, YYREEE (reference sequence). The CDR3 runs to 14 residues. The CDR3 loop reads CASSLARRGYGYTF. CDR3 nucleotide sequence: TGTGCCAGCAGCTTGGCTAGGCGCGGGTATGGCTACACCTTC.

This clonotype was picked up a small number of times. The chain combines TRBV5-5 with TRBJ2-7, with unresolved D. Looked up from germline, CDR1 is SGHKS and CDR2 is YYEKEE (reference sequence). The CDR3 is made up of 15 amino acids. Trimming stripped 2 bases from V and 2 bases from J, with 14 bases between. DNA for the CDR3: TGTGCCAGCAGCTTTCTCGAGACGGATGCCTACGAGCAGTACTTC. Amino acid sequence: CASSFLETDAYEQYF. Full variable domain (missing parts from reference TRBV5-5 and TRBJ2-7): DAGVTQSPTHLIKTRGQQVTLRCSPISGHKSVSWYQQVLGQGPQFIFQYYEKEERGRGNFPDRFSARQFPNYSSELNVNALLLGDSALYLCASSFLETDAYEQYFGPGTRLTVT.

This clonotype was found a few times. The chain employs TRBV11-2 and TRBJ2-2; TRBD2 might be the D (5 bases). CDR1 SGHAT and CDR2 FQNNGV come from the germline V gene. This CDR3 is built from 16 residues. Deletions cut 2 bases from V and 0 bases from J, with 10 bases between. CDR3 nucleotide sequence: TGTGCCAGCAGCTTAAACCTAGCTTCGAACACCGGGGAGCTGTTTTTT. Protein: CASSLNLASNTGELFF.

This clonotype was seen many times. The chain carries TRBV6-2 or TRBV6-3 and TRBJ1-1, with no clear D. This CDR3 has 14 residues. With 4 bases removed from V and 4 bases from J, the gap between germline ends came to 13 bases. CDR1 and CDR2 (germline): MNHEY, SVGEGT. CDR3: CASSSGRPSTEAFF. CDR3 nucleotides: TGTGCCAGCAGTTCCGGCCGGCCTAGCACTGAAGCTTTCTTT.